One sample yielded the 20 T cell receptor beta chains listed below, sequenced in a study of T cell changes during pregnancy in multiple sclerosis. Measured with immunoSEQ multiplex PCR; TCRdb has only the in-frame clones, and not every one. The sample holds approximately 69,000 clones, about 91% seen once. This material consisted of CD4+ T cells from peripheral blood mononuclear cells, taken in the third trimester of pregnancy. These TCRs come from a female donor in good health, enrolled as a control in a pregnancy study.

V and J are TRBV15 and TRBJ2-3; D not resolved. Germline assignment: CDR1 LNHNV and CDR2 YYDKDF (reference sequence). The CDR3 is 15 amino acids. The germline V and J ends were trimmed by 1 base and 0 bases, with 8 bases remaining between them. CDR3 in amino acids: CATSRGQMSTDTQYF. The DNA of the CDR3 is TGTGCCACCAGCAGAGGGCAGATGAGCACAGATACGCAGTATTTT.

This clone was found once. The CDR3 is CATSVDRGPYEQYF. For the CDR3, the DNA is TGTGCCACAAGCGTGGACAGGGGTCCCTACGAGCAGTACTTC. The chain links TRBV19 to TRBJ2-7; 9 bases fit TRBD1. Germline CDR1 is LNHDA and CDR2 is SQIVND (reference sequence). Trimming cost V 10 bases and J 2 bases; bases outside gene matches: 9. The CDR3 has 14 amino acids. Full variable domain (missing parts from reference TRBV19 and TRBJ2-7): DGGITQSPKYLFRKEGQNVTLSCEQNLNHDAMYWYRQDPGQGLRLIYYSQIVNDFQKGDIAEGYSVSREKKESFPLTVTSAQKNPTAFYLCATSVDRGPYEQYFGPGTRLTVT.

This chain links TRBV4-3 with TRBJ2-5; no reliable D call. The CDR3 is made up of 14 amino acids. V lost 0 bases and J lost 2, with 7 bases in between. Germline-derived CDR1 and CDR2 are LGHNA and YSLEER. CDR3 protein: CASSQDALQETQYF. The CDR3 nucleotides are TGCGCCAGCAGCCAAGATGCGTTACAAGAGACCCAGTACTTC.

This chain joins TRBV21-1 and TRBJ1-3; the table's D call of TRBD1 was not tested on the DNA. TRBV21-1 has pseudogene status. This CDR3 contains 18 residues. The CDR3 here is CASSTGAGTADSGNTIYF. CDR3 DNA sequence: TGTGCCAGCAGCACGGGGGCTGGGACAGCGGACTCTGGAAACACCATATATTTT.

This clone was seen once. The V call is TRBV2, the J call TRBJ1-6; D unclear. Germline V gene sequence: CDR1 SNHLY, CDR2 FYNNEI. V was trimmed by 6 bases and J by 9 bases, leaving 12 bases between them. This CDR3 has 13 residues. CDR3 in DNA: TGTGCCAGCAGACCGGAGTTGGGTTCACCCCTCCACTTT. Protein: CASRPELGSPLHF.

CDR3 sequence reads: CASTPGHSQETQYF. CDR3 in DNA: TGTGCCAGCACTCCGGGACATTCCCAAGAGACCCAGTACTTC. The rearrangement uses TRBV6-1 and TRBJ2-5, with D possibly TRBD1 on 6 matching bases. Germline V gene data show CDR1 as MNHNS and CDR2 as SASEGT. The germline V and J ends were trimmed by 7 bases and 1 base, with 13 bases remaining between them. There are 14 residues in the CDR3.

This chain uses TRBV19 with TRBJ1-5, with 7 bases identical to TRBD1. V gave up 5 bases and J gave up 7 bases; unmatched junction bases: 5. The germline V gene has CDR1 LNHDA and CDR2 SQIVND (reference sequence). This CDR3 contains 13 residues. The CDR3 nucleotides read TGTGCCAGTAGTCACGGACAGGAACAGCCCCAGCATTTT. Translating it yields CASSHGQEQPQHF.

This rearrangement joins TRBV6-5 to TRBJ2-3, with 8 bases matching TRBD2. CDR1 and CDR2 (germline): MNHEY, SVGAGI. This CDR3 spans 14 amino acids. The CDR3 DNA reads TGTGCTACCGGGCGGGGGGCTAGCACAGATACGCAGTATTTT. Its protein is CATGRGASTDTQYF.

This rearrangement joins TRBV19 to TRBJ1-5; possible D gene TRBD1, 5 bases. Deletions cut 7 bases from V and 6 bases from J, with 16 bases between. The germline V gene encodes CDR1 LNHDA and CDR2 SQIVND (reference sequence). The CDR3 loop spans 14 amino acids. The CDR3 here is CASTEGYGGQPQHF. The CDR3 DNA reads as TGTGCCAGTACCGAGGGTTACGGGGGTCAGCCCCAGCATTTT.

This clone was counted a single time. The chain is built from TRBV5-5 and TRBJ2-7; the match to TRBD1 covers 12 bases. J gave up 5 bases and V 2 bases, and 5 bases lay outside the gene matches. CDR1 and CDR2 from the germline V gene are SGHKS and YYEKEE (reference sequence). This CDR3 comprises 15 residues. CDR3 nucleotide sequence: TGTGCCAGCAGCTTACTCGGGACAGGGGGCCACGAGCAGTACTTC. Residues: CASSLLGTGGHEQYF.

The chain couples TRBV19 to TRBJ2-7, with 7 nucleotides matching TRBD2. Trimming removed 7 bases from V and 1 base from J; junction bases left unmatched: 7. The CDR3 has 14 residues. The germline CDR1 and CDR2 sequences are LNHDA and SQIVND (reference sequence). CDR3 loop: CASTRGGGSYEQYF. CDR3 nucleotide sequence: TGTGCCAGTACACGGGGCGGGGGATCCTACGAGCAGTACTTC.

CDR3 loop: CASSQEVRDFNEQFF. CDR3 DNA: TGCGCCAGCAGCCAAGAAGTGAGGGACTTCAATGAGCAGTTCTTC. The chain combines TRBV4-1 with TRBJ2-1; D perhaps matches TRBD2 (6 bases). The CDR3 has 15 amino acids. The germline V gene encodes CDR1 MGHRA and CDR2 YSYEKL. The ends were cut back, 0 bases at V and 6 bases at J, with 12 bases in the middle.

The chain employs TRBV7-9 and TRBJ1-1; 9 positions match TRBD1. CDR1 and CDR2 (germline): SEHNR, FQNEAQ (reference sequence). This CDR3 contains 15 residues. V trimming: 5 bases; J trimming: 2 bases; junction bases outside the gene matches: 6. CDR3 loop: CASSQQGASNTEAFF. The CDR3 DNA reads as TGTGCCAGCAGCCAACAGGGGGCGTCTAACACTGAAGCTTTCTTT.

The chain couples TRBV5-1 to TRBJ2-5, with TRBD1 matching 8 bases. V trimming: 0 bases; J trimming: 4 bases; junction bases outside the gene matches: 5. CDR1 SGHRS and CDR2 YFSETQ come from the germline V gene. This CDR3 contains 15 residues. The CDR3 DNA reads as TGCGCCAGCAGCTTGGACTATGGGACAGGAGAGACCCAGTACTTC. It translates to CASSLDYGTGETQYF.

The rearrangement links TRBV11-2 to TRBJ1-1, with D maybe TRBD1 (6 bases). V was clipped by 2 bases and J by 5 bases, with 15 bases between them. The CDR3 loop spans 15 amino acids. Per the germline V gene, CDR1 is SGHAT and CDR2 is FQNNGV. The CDR3 protein is CASSLKTGLGTEAFF. In nucleotides, the CDR3 is TGTGCCAGCAGCTTAAAAACAGGGTTGGGGACTGAAGCTTTCTTT.

The chain couples TRBV4-1 to TRBJ2-5; 14 nucleotides agree with TRBD2. Germline CDR1 reads MGHRA; CDR2 reads YSYEKL. This CDR3 has 17 amino acids. V was clipped by 1 base and J by 4 bases; unmatched bases: 5. Here the CDR3 DNA reads TGCGCCAGCAGCCAAGGACTAGCGGGGGGGGGTGGAGAGACCCAGTACTTC. This encodes CASSQGLAGGGGETQYF.

V is TRBV30 and J is TRBJ2-7; maybe TRBD1 (5 bases). The CDR3 contains 16 residues. Trimming took off 2 bases at V and 1 base at J, with 18 bases between the two ends. The germline V gene has CDR1 GTSNPN and CDR2 SVGIG (reference sequence). CDR3 sequence (DNA): TGTGCCTGGAGTCCAGCAGGTAGGGGTTTTTCCTACGAGCAGTACTTC. Protein: CAWSPAGRGFSYEQYF.

The chain carries TRBV4-3 and TRBJ1-2; TRBD1 aligns across 9 bases. Trimming cost V 3 bases and J 2 bases; bases outside gene matches: 10. The germline V gene has CDR1 LGHNA and CDR2 YSLEER. The CDR3 extends over 17 amino acids. The CDR3: CASSQNAGQGSNYGYTF. For the CDR3, the DNA is TGCGCCAGCAGCCAGAATGCGGGACAGGGATCCAACTATGGCTACACCTTC.

The chain combines TRBV4-1 with TRBJ2-6; no clear D gene. Germline lookup yields CDR1 MGHRA and CDR2 YSYEKL. The CDR3 length is 17 residues. Trimming removed 0 bases at V and 0 bases at J, with 9 bases between. CDR3 loop: CASSQEQTISGANVLTF. The CDR3 DNA reads as TGCGCCAGCAGCCAAGAACAGACGATCTCTGGGGCCAACGTCCTGACTTTC.

The chain employs TRBV30 and TRBJ1-2, with D maybe TRBD1 (6 bases). In germline, CDR1 is GTSNPN, CDR2 SVGIG (reference sequence). V lost 3 bases, J lost 4 bases, and 21 bases lay in between. CDR3 size: 16 residues. CDR3 protein: CAWRSPLQGASYGYTF. CDR3 nucleotides: TGTGCCTGGAGGTCCCCTTTACAGGGAGCGAGCTATGGCTACACCTTC.